This is a list of T cell receptor beta chains from one sample in a study of glioma-infiltrating T cells after dendritic cell vaccination. Sequencing used immunoSEQ multiplex PCR; TCRdb keeps in-frame clones, though not all of them. The sample includes roughly 100,000 clones, around 90% of them seen just once. Sequencing was performed on blood, taken after dendritic cell vaccination. All receptors come from a human donor with glioblastoma. Both conserved end residues are part of each CDR3. A D gene is named only where the DNA matches it firmly. Clone size, where shown, is once, few, many, or a class for clones that have expanded.

v_gene,j_gene,abundance,d_gene,CDR3nt,CDR3aa
TRBV5-1,TRBJ2-3,.,TRBD2,TGCGCCAGCAGCCCGTTAGCGGGGGCCCCAGATACGCAGTATTTT,CASSPLAGAPDTQYF
TRBV19,TRBJ2-2,.,.,TGTGCCAGTAGTCCCCGCCGCGGGCGGCACACCGGGGAGCTGTTTTTT,CASSPRRGRHTGELFF
TRBV6-1,TRBJ2-1,.,TRBD1,TGTGCCAGCGGCCGGGACAGGGCCCTCAATGAGCAGTTCTTC,CASGRDRALNEQFF
TRBV6-1,TRBJ1-1,.,.,TGTGTGAGCCGGTTCGAAATGGGGCTTGGCGCTGAAGCTTTCTTT,CVSRFEMGLGAEAFF
TRBV10-3,TRBJ2-3,.,TRBD2,TGTGCCATCAGGGGGACTAGCGGGTCTAGCACAGATACGCAGTATTTT,CAIRGTSGSSTDTQYF
TRBV4-1,TRBJ1-2,.,TRBD1,TGCGCCAGCAGCCAAGAAAGGGGGACAGGGTATGGCTACACCTTC,CASSQERGTGYGYTF
TRBV5-6,TRBJ2-7,.,.,TGTGCCAGCAGCGGTCGGACTACCTTCTCCTACGAGCAGTACTTC,CASSGRTTFSYEQYF
TRBV27,TRBJ2-1,.,TRBD2,TGTGCCAGCAGTTTAGGACTAGCGGATGGAGATGAGCAGTTCTTC,CASSLGLADGDEQFF
TRBV2,TRBJ2-7,.,TRBD1,TGTGCCAGCAGCAAAAGATGGGGGACAGAGTCTACGGAGCAGTACTTC,CASSKRWGTESTEQYF
TRBV9,TRBJ2-2,.,TRBD1,TGTGCCAGCAGCATTCGGACAGGCAAGGGCGCCGGGGAGCTGTTTTTT,CASSIRTGKGAGELFF
TRBV11-3,TRBJ1-2,.,.,TGTGCCAGCAGCTTAGGTCTAGGGGGAATCTATGGCTACACCTTC,CASSLGLGGIYGYTF
TRBV2,TRBJ2-1,.,.,TGTGCCAGCAAAGCATGGCAGGACTACAATGAGCAGTTCTTC,CASKAWQDYNEQFF
TRBV6-6,TRBJ1-2,.,.,TGTGCCAGCAGCCCGGACAGCAACTATGGCTACACCTTC,CASSPDSNYGYTF
TRBV6-1,TRBJ2-7,.,TRBD1,TGTGCCAGCAGTGGGGGACAGGGAAGAAGCTACGAGCAGTACTTC,CASSGGQGRSYEQYF
TRBV5-1,TRBJ2-7,.,.,TGCGCCAGCAGCTTGGGCGTTTCCTACGAGCAGTACTTC,CASSLGVSYEQYF
TRBV30,TRBJ1-4,.,.,TGTGCCTGGAGTGCGACAGCTGGGGGGGAACTGTTTTTT,CAWSATAGGELFF
TRBV27,TRBJ2-5,.,TRBD2,TGTGCCAGCAGTCTAGGACTAGCGGGAGGAGAGACCCAGTACTTC,CASSLGLAGGETQYF
TRBV5-6,TRBJ2-3,once,.,TGTGCCAGCAGCGGAGACGGCCTGATCACAGATACGCAGTATTTT,CASSGDGLITDTQYF
TRBV11-3,TRBJ2-3,.,TRBD1,TGTGCCAGCAGCCACAGGGGGACAGATACGCAGTATTTT,CASSHRGTDTQYF
TRBV7-3,TRBJ1-5,.,.,TGTGCCAGCAGCCCTCACCCCACAGGGTCGAATCAGCCCCAGCATTTT,CASSPHPTGSNQPQHF